The rows below give T cell receptor beta chains drawn from one sample of a study of T-cell memory formation after mild COVID-19. TCRdb re-called the 5' RACE reads with MiXCR, one entry per CDR3 protein. The sample yields roughly 340,000 distinct CDR3 sequences, roughly 19% seen once. The sample comprised PBMCs or a T cell subset sorted from them (not recorded which). The receptor set was obtained from a man between 18 and 29 years old who had mild COVID-19 (a few samples of this study predate the infection). Cell type and time point are not known. The CDR3 runs from the conserved cysteine through the conserved F or W. Each record gives: D gene, clone size, V gene, J gene, CDR3 DNA, CDR3 protein. The D gene is left open where the match is weak. Clone sizes are given selectively: once, few, many, or a class where the clone is expanded.

D gene: -; clone size: -; V gene: TRBV5-1; J gene: TRBJ2-3; CDR3 DNA: TGCGCCAGCAGCAGGGGGGGATACACAGATACGCAGTATTTT; CDR3 protein: CASSRGGYTDTQYF
D gene: TRBD2; clone size: -; V gene: TRBV18; J gene: TRBJ2-1; CDR3 DNA: TGTGCCAGCTCCCGGAACAGCGGGGGTCAAAATGAGCAGTTCTTC; CDR3 protein: CASSRNSGGQNEQFF
D gene: -; clone size: few; V gene: TRBV6-2/TRBV6-3; J gene: TRBJ1-6; CDR3 DNA: TGTGCCACTCGGAAGGGTTCACCCCTCCACTTT; CDR3 protein: CATRKGSPLHF
D gene: -; clone size: few; V gene: TRBV30; J gene: TRBJ1-1; CDR3 DNA: TGTGCCGGGGGGGTGACGGCCATGAACACTGAAGCTTTCTTT; CDR3 protein: CAGGVTAMNTEAFF
D gene: TRBD2; clone size: -; V gene: TRBV20-1; J gene: TRBJ2-3; CDR3 DNA: TGCAGTGCCGCTAGCGGGGGGGCCACGTCCGCAGATACGCAGTATTTT; CDR3 protein: CSAASGGATSADTQYF
D gene: -; clone size: few; V gene: TRBV12-3/TRBV12-4; J gene: TRBJ2-6; CDR3 DNA: TGTGCCAGCAGGGAACAGGTCTCTGGGGCCAACGTCCTGACTTTC; CDR3 protein: CASREQVSGANVLTF
D gene: TRBD1; clone size: -; V gene: TRBV4-3; J gene: TRBJ1-2; CDR3 DNA: TGCGCCAGCAGCCAAACATCCGGGACAGGGGGCTATGGCTACACCTTC; CDR3 protein: CASSQTSGTGGYGYTF
D gene: -; clone size: -; V gene: TRBV6-5; J gene: TRBJ1-5; CDR3 DNA: TGTGCCAGCAGTCTCCGGGCCGAGCGGCCCCAGCATTTT; CDR3 protein: CASSLRAERPQHF
D gene: -; clone size: few; V gene: TRBV5-5; J gene: TRBJ2-4; CDR3 DNA: TGTGCCAGCAGCTTTCGGGGAATAGACAAAAACATTCAGTACTTC; CDR3 protein: CASSFRGIDKNIQYF
D gene: -; clone size: -; V gene: TRBV27; J gene: TRBJ2-3; CDR3 DNA: TGTGCCAGCAGTTACGGGCCCTCACCCAATACGCAGTATTTT; CDR3 protein: CASSYGPSPNTQYF
D gene: TRBD2; clone size: -; V gene: TRBV27; J gene: TRBJ2-5; CDR3 DNA: TGTGCCAGCAAGTGGGAGGGAGGTCCGCAAGAGACCCAGTACTTC; CDR3 protein: CASKWEGGPQETQYF
D gene: -; clone size: -; V gene: TRBV7-2; J gene: TRBJ2-7; CDR3 DNA: TGTGCCAGCAGCCCCGATCTGACGGACTACGAGCAGTACTTC; CDR3 protein: CASSPDLTDYEQYF
D gene: -; clone size: few; V gene: TRBV5-1; J gene: TRBJ1-2; CDR3 DNA: TGCGCCAGCAGCTTGGCCGGGCCTTTAAGTATCTATGGCTACACCTTC; CDR3 protein: CASSLAGPLSIYGYTF
D gene: -; clone size: few; V gene: TRBV9; J gene: TRBJ2-1; CDR3 DNA: TGTGCCAGCACCGTTGGGGACCGAGACTACAATGAGCAGTTCTTC; CDR3 protein: CASTVGDRDYNEQFF
D gene: -; clone size: -; V gene: TRBV15; J gene: TRBJ2-2; CDR3 DNA: TGTGCCACCAGCAGAGTTGGGGCGGGGGCCTCCACCGGGGAGCTGTTTTTT; CDR3 protein: CATSRVGAGASTGELFF
D gene: -; clone size: -; V gene: TRBV11-2; J gene: TRBJ1-2; CDR3 DNA: TGTGCCAGCTCCTGGGACGGAACACTCTATGGCTACACCTTC; CDR3 protein: CASSWDGTLYGYTF